This T cell receptor beta chain was profiled in a study of blood T cell repertoires in COVID-19. Background on the study: Acute-phase and convalescent COVID-19 samples originated in the United States, Italy and Spain. From T cells, B-cell-depleted T cells, or PBMCs came the material, which was cDNA or gDNA.

Original methodology: Amplification with reference gene primers provided the estimates of nucleated cell counts. Measured with immunoSEQ multiplex PCR; TCRdb has only the in-frame clones, and not every one. V and J calls plus clone size are reproduced from that table; the DNA served to infer D and trimming. The sample has about 100,000 clones, 85% to 90% seen once; the top ten hold around 13%. CDR1 and CDR2 (germline): LNHDA, SQIVND (reference sequence). V trimming: 1 base; J trimming: 6 bases; junction bases outside the gene matches: 11. CDR3 length equals 19 residues. The sample consisted of peripheral blood. This chain links TRBV19 with TRBJ2-1; the match to TRBD2 covers 14 bases. The source of this sequence is a human donor in a cohort sampled during active COVID-19. CDR3 DNA: TGTGCCAGTAGTATAGTTAGGACTAGCGGGAGGAGGGCGCTCAATGAGCAGTTCTTC. Its protein product is CASSIVRTSGRRALNEQFF.